These 24 T cell receptor beta chains were sequenced from one sample in a study of Graves' ophthalmopathy and Graves' hyperthyroidism. Investigators amplified TCR beta CDR3 regions from RNA transcripts. Second-round multiplex PCR followed a first-round RT-PCR using HTBI primers. MiXCR, run by TCRdb on the multiplex PCR reads, gives a single entry per CDR3 protein. The sample carries some 350,000 distinct CDR3 sequences, 17% recorded once. Sample: peripheral blood. The source of these receptors is an adult woman with stable Graves' hyperthyroidism.

The table lists this clonotype with many counts. One base away lies a much larger clone, so this may be a sequencing read error. The V gene is TRBV28, the J gene TRBJ2-7; D is ambiguous. Germline V gene data show CDR1 as MDHEN and CDR2 as SYDVKM. CDR3 size: 12 residues. The CDR3 protein is CANSSDTYEQYF. CDR3 DNA sequence: TGTGCCAACAGTTCCGATACTTACGAGCAGTACTTC.

The V and J genes are TRBV6-2 or TRBV6-3 and TRBJ1-2, with TRBD1 matching 7 bases. Germline CDR1 MNHEY, CDR2 SVGEGT. This CDR3 has 15 residues. V was pared by 7 bases and J by 4 bases, with 12 bases of the junction left unmatched. The CDR3: CASNKAGTALYGYTF. The CDR3 DNA reads as TGTGCCAGCAACAAAGCCGGGACAGCCCTCTATGGCTACACCTTC.

This clonotype appeared many times. The V and J genes are TRBV12-3 or TRBV12-4 and TRBJ1-2; possibly TRBD1 for D (6 bases). There are 13 residues in the CDR3. With 6 bases removed from V and 5 bases from J, the gap between germline ends came to 13 bases. Here the CDR3 reads CASSRQGRYGYTF. CDR3 DNA sequence: TGTGCCAGCAGCCGGCAGGGGAGATATGGCTACACCTTC.

This clonotype was counted many times. V usage is TRBV24-1 and J usage is TRBJ2-7; D is uncertain. The CDR3 has 13 residues. Germline assignment: CDR1 KGHDR and CDR2 SFDVKD. Trimming took 3 bases from V and 4 from J, leaving 9 bases between them. CDR3 coding DNA: TGTGCCACCAGTGATCACTCAAGGTACGAGCAGTACTTC. It specifies CATSDHSRYEQYF.

Many counts were recorded for this clonotype. The V gene is TRBV28, the J gene TRBJ2-7; D unresolved. The germline CDR1 and CDR2 sequences are MDHEN and SYDVKM. The ends were cut back, 7 bases at V and 4 bases at J, with 8 bases in the middle. The CDR3 runs to 11 residues. The CDR3: CASTSYYEQYF. CDR3 coding DNA: TGTGCCAGCACTTCGTATTACGAGCAGTACTTC.

This clonotype was counted many times. V is TRBV28 and J is TRBJ1-2, with a weak D call TRBD1 (5 bases). The CDR3 is 16 residues long. CDR1 is MDHEN, CDR2 SYDVKM, per germline. Between the trimmed V and J ends, which lost 6 bases and 4 bases, there was a span of 21 bases. The CDR3 spells CASRLPGYGTIYGYTF. The CDR3 coding sequence is TGTGCCAGCAGGCTCCCGGGGTACGGGACTATCTATGGCTACACCTTC.

This clonotype was detected many times. The chain carries TRBV10-1 and TRBJ2-2; a possible D gene is TRBD1 (5 bases). The germline V gene encodes CDR1 WNHNN and CDR2 SYGVQD (reference sequence). This CDR3 region has 13 residues. Deletions cut 9 bases from V and 7 bases from J, with 15 bases between. CDR3 amino acids: CASRGSVDGELFF. In DNA form, the CDR3 reads TGCGCCAGTAGGGGCTCCGTGGACGGGGAGCTGTTTTTT.

This clonotype was counted many times. The chain combines TRBV12-3 or TRBV12-4 with TRBJ2-7; D remains unclear. Trimming pared 4 bases from V and 2 bases from J, leaving 15 bases between. The CDR3 runs 15 residues. The CDR3 is CASSSLADSTYEQYF. In DNA, the CDR3 is TGTGCCAGCAGTTCCTTGGCGGATTCAACCTACGAGCAGTACTTC.

Ten or more counts support this clonotype. This sequence joins TRBV20-1 and TRBJ1-2, with 7 bases fitting TRBD1. CDR3 length: 15 amino acids. Looked up from germline, CDR1 is DFQATT and CDR2 is SNEGSKA (reference sequence). Trimming cost V 5 bases and J 3 bases; bases outside gene matches: 12. The CDR3 DNA is TGCAGTGCTCCCGGGACAGCCTCGGCCGACTATGGCTACACCTTC. Its protein is CSAPGTASADYGYTF.

The genes are TRBV12-3 or TRBV12-4 and TRBJ2-7; the match to TRBD1 covers 7 bases. The ends lost 5 bases at V and 5 bases at J; junction bases unmatched: 9. The CDR3 has 14 amino acids. The CDR3 bases are TGTGCCAGCAGTCGTACAGGGGATTGGGACGAGCAGTACTTC. This translates into CASSRTGDWDEQYF.

This clonotype was seen at least ten times. The rearrangement uses TRBV7-2 and TRBJ2-5; 9 bases match TRBD1. CDR3 length: 16 residues. V shed 2 bases, J shed 1 base, and the junction held 5 bases outside the gene matches. Germline CDR1 SGHTA, CDR2 FQGNSA. The CDR3 protein is CASSLSGDRAQETQYF. The DNA for the CDR3 is TGTGCCAGCAGCTTAAGCGGGGACAGGGCCCAAGAGACCCAGTACTTC.

This clonotype was seen at least ten times. V is TRBV4-3 and J is TRBJ2-5; 7 nucleotides agree with TRBD1. The CDR3 is made up of 15 amino acids. Looked up from germline, CDR1 is LGHNA and CDR2 is YSLEER. The V segment lost 1 base and the J segment 7 bases; nucleotides outside the gene matches: 9. CDR3 nucleotides: TGCGCCAGCAGCCAAGCTATCGGAAAGGGGGCGACCCAGTACTTC. This encodes CASSQAIGKGATQYF.

This clonotype was counted at least ten times. The chain employs TRBV5-4 and TRBJ1-2, with TRBD1 matching 7 bases. This CDR3 spans 14 amino acids. The J segment lost 2 bases and the V segment lost 4 bases, leaving 5 bases of the junction unmatched. CDR1 and CDR2 from the germline V gene are SGHNT and YYREEE (reference sequence). CDR3 sequence (DNA): TGTGCCAGCAGCCTGGACAGGCAAAACTATGGCTACACCTTC. Residues: CASSLDRQNYGYTF.

This clonotype was seen ten or more times. This chain links TRBV7-9 with TRBJ2-5; D may correspond to TRBD1 or TRBD2 (5 bases each). This CDR3 region has 14 residues. The germline V and J ends were trimmed by 1 base and 4 bases, with 10 bases remaining between them. Germline V lookup: CDR1 SEHNR, CDR2 FQNEAQ (reference sequence). CDR3 bases: TGTGCCAGCAGCTTAGTTGGGGACGGAGAGACCCAGTACTTC. The encoded protein is CASSLVGDGETQYF.

This clonotype was found many times. This sequence joins TRBV30 and TRBJ2-5, with D unclear. Looked up from germline, CDR1 is GTSNPN and CDR2 is SVGIG (reference sequence). V was pared by 2 bases and J by 0 bases, with 16 bases between. The CDR3 covers 16 residues. CDR3 sequence reads: CAWSFSSNRNQETQYF. CDR3 sequence (DNA): TGTGCCTGGAGTTTTTCTTCGAACAGAAACCAAGAGACCCAGTACTTC.

The gene calls are TRBV25-1 and TRBJ2-7; the match to TRBD1 covers 7 bases. The CDR3 contains 15 residues. Looked up from germline, CDR1 is MGHDK and CDR2 is SYGVNS. J lost 0 bases, V lost 4 bases, and 6 bases had no gene match. CDR3: CASSVNRDSSYEQYF. CDR3 DNA sequence: TGTGCCAGCAGTGTAAACCGGGACAGCTCCTACGAGCAGTACTTC.

In its sample, this clonotype was seen many times. The CDR3 end shows no conserved phenylalanine or tryptophan, and so a read error is likely. No DNA is shown, since the ends of the CDR3 on it are uncertain; the CDR3 is the one TCRdb lists. J is TRBJ2-7 and V is TRBV6-1; the D call of TRBD2 is as the table states it, not checked on the DNA. Looked up from germline, CDR1 is MNHNS and CDR2 is SASEGT. The CDR3 is 14 residues long, ends included. CDR3 amino acids: CASSDRLAGGPGAI.

This clonotype showed up just a few times. The rearrangement uses TRBV7-8 and TRBJ2-7; tentative D call: TRBD2 (6 bases). This CDR3 spans 14 amino acids. The germline V gene encodes CDR1 SGHVS and CDR2 FQNEAQ. V was clipped by 5 bases and J by 5 bases, with 16 bases between them. The CDR3 protein is CASSPTTRRDEQYF. The CDR3 DNA is TGTGCCAGCAGCCCGACGACTAGGAGGGACGAGCAGTACTTC.

The chain uses TRBV29-1 and TRBJ2-5; D ambiguous. V was trimmed by 4 bases and J by 2 bases, leaving 8 bases between them. The CDR3 is made up of 12 amino acids. Germline loops: CDR1 SQVTM, CDR2 ANQGSEA. CDR3: CSVGRRQETQYF. The DNA of the CDR3 is TGCAGCGTTGGGCGCCGGCAAGAGACCCAGTACTTC.

This clonotype has only a few counts. The V call is TRBV7-2, the J call TRBJ1-1; D is ambiguous. V lost 1 base and J lost 7, with 10 bases in between. The CDR3 is made up of 13 amino acids. Looked up from germline, CDR1 is SGHTA and CDR2 is FQGNSA. The CDR3 nucleotides are TGTGCCAGCAGCTTAGTGCTCGGGCGTGAAGCTTTCTTT. Amino acids: CASSLVLGREAFF.

The sample holds many counts of this clonotype. V and J are TRBV6-2 or TRBV6-3 and TRBJ2-5, with D perhaps matching TRBD1 (5 bases). The CDR3 sequence is 13 residues long. The V and J ends lost 7 bases and 7 bases respectively, with 16 bases between them. Looked up from germline, CDR1 is MNHEY and CDR2 is SVGEGT. CDR3 loop: CASTVTEVRTQYF. The DNA of the CDR3 is TGTGCCAGCACCGTGACAGAAGTGAGGACCCAGTACTTC.

The chain employs TRBV2 and TRBJ1-3; TRBD1 agrees at 9 bases. Trimming cost V 9 bases and J 9 bases; bases outside gene matches: 15. The CDR3 contains 15 residues. Per germline, CDR1 SNHLY and CDR2 FYNNEI. Here the CDR3 DNA reads TGTGCCAGTTTCCAACAGGGGGCGGCCGTAAGCACCATATATTTT. Its protein is CASFQQGAAVSTIYF.

This clonotype has a single count. This chain links TRBV20-1 with TRBJ2-5; 11 nucleotides line up with TRBD1. This CDR3 is built from 20 residues. Germline V gene lookup returns CDR1 DFQATT and CDR2 SNEGSKA (reference sequence). Germline trimming cut 1 base from V and 3 bases from J; bases unmatched to any gene: 19. CDR3 protein: CSARGILRGGDRGTEETQYF. The CDR3 nucleotides read TGCAGTGCTAGAGGAATCTTGCGGGGAGGGGACAGGGGGACGGAAGAGACCCAGTACTTC.

The chain employs TRBV2 and TRBJ2-2; possibly TRBD1 for D (5 bases). CDR1 is SNHLY, CDR2 FYNNEI, per germline. V was shortened by 0 bases and J by 0 bases, with 26 bases between the two germline ends. The CDR3 totals 22 residues. CDR3 region: CASSEAVFFGRVRGPNTGELFF. In nucleotides, the CDR3 is TGTGCCAGCAGTGAAGCGGTCTTTTTTGGCAGGGTACGTGGTCCGAACACCGGGGAGCTGTTTTTT. Complete variable domain (other parts from reference TRBV2 and TRBJ2-2): EPEVTQTPSHQVTQMGQEVILRCVPISNHLYFYWYRQILGQKVEFLVSFYNNEISEKSEIFDDQFSVERPDGSNFTLKIRSTKLEDSAMYFCASSEAVFFGRVRGPNTGELFFGEGSRLTVL.